This is a list of T cell receptor beta chains from one sample in a study of cytomegalovirus exposure and HLA in healthy donors. TCRdb's copy holds only in-frame clones and misses some; the assay was immunoSEQ multiplex PCR. The repertoire holds roughly 240,000 clones, 82% seen once, with 5% to 6.5% in the top ten. The sequencing sample was made of PBMCs. The receptor source for this set is a woman in her thirties or forties in good health and CMV-seropositive. Both conserved end residues are part of each CDR3. Each record gives: CDR3 DNA, CDR3 protein, clone size, V gene, J gene, D gene. A D gene is named only where the DNA matches it firmly. Some rows have no size entry. The others give once, few or many, or a class for an expanded clone.

TGCAGCGTTGCGCCAGGGCTAGGTCAGCCCCAGCATTTT,CSVAPGLGQPQHF,-,TRBV29-1,TRBJ1-5,-
TGTGCCAGTAGTATAGATTTCCAACAGCCCCAGCATTTT,CASSIDFQQPQHF,-,TRBV19,TRBJ1-5,-
TGTGCCAGCAGCTTAGTAGAGGGAAGCTCACCCCTCCACTTT,CASSLVEGSSPLHF,-,TRBV11-1,TRBJ1-6,-
TGTGCCAGCAGCTTAGCGGGAGTTCGGGATACGCAGTATTTT,CASSLAGVRDTQYF,-,TRBV11-3,TRBJ2-3,-
TGTGCCAGCAGTGAGACAGGGTGGGTTCAGCCCCAGCATTTT,CASSETGWVQPQHF,-,TRBV6-4,TRBJ1-5,TRBD1
TGTGCCAGCAGCTTAGCAGGAGCGGGAGGACCTGAGCAGTTCTTC,CASSLAGAGGPEQFF,-,TRBV7-2,TRBJ2-1,TRBD2
TGTGCCAGCAGCTTAGGACTTAGCGGAGCCTACGAGCAGTACTTC,CASSLGLSGAYEQYF,-,TRBV7-2,TRBJ2-7,-
TGCGCCAGCAGCCAAGTCCGGGTGGGGGGGGGAGAGACCCAGTACTTC,CASSQVRVGGGETQYF,few,TRBV4-3,TRBJ2-5,TRBD2
TGTGCCAGCAGCCAAGAAGGAGCTAGCGGGAGTGTGGGGTACTTC,CASSQEGASGSVGYF,few,TRBV4-2,TRBJ2-7,TRBD2
TGTGCCAGCAGTTCCGGGACAGGGAGGGAACAAGAGGAGACCCAGTACTTC,CASSSGTGREQEETQYF,-,TRBV27,TRBJ2-5,TRBD1
TGCGCCAGCAGCCGGGGACTTGGGACCTACGAGCAGTACTTC,CASSRGLGTYEQYF,-,TRBV5-1,TRBJ2-7,-
TGTGCCAGCAGCTCTAGCGGGAGGGGTGCTGAGCAGTTCTTC,CASSSSGRGAEQFF,-,TRBV9,TRBJ2-1,TRBD2
TGTGCCAGCAGCTTATTTCGCGGCGATCGGGATGGCTACACCTTC,CASSLFRGDRDGYTF,-,TRBV6-5,TRBJ1-2,-
TGTGCCAGCAGCCTGGGGACGGGGGGTAATGAGCAGTTCTTC,CASSLGTGGNEQFF,few,TRBV7-6,TRBJ2-1,TRBD2
TGTGCCAAGTTGGACTTCGGAGGAGCTTTCTTT,CAKLDFGGAFF,-,TRBV30,TRBJ1-1,-
TGTGCCAGCAGCGTGGACAGGGGCGCTAACTATGGCTACACCTTC,CASSVDRGANYGYTF,few,TRBV4-2,TRBJ1-2,TRBD1
TGTGCCAGCAGATTTAGAAGAGAGCTTTTTGCGGCCACTGAAGCTTTCTTT,CASRFRRELFAATEAFF,-,TRBV11-2,TRBJ1-1,-
TGCGCCAGCAGCCCGAACAGGGCCGTGGGGCGATCAGATACGCAGTATTTT,CASSPNRAVGRSDTQYF,-,TRBV4-3,TRBJ2-3,-
TGTGCCACCTTGGACAGCATCTATGGCTACACCTTC,CATLDSIYGYTF,-,TRBV27,TRBJ1-2,-
TGCGCCAGCAGCTTACCCGGACAGAGCTATGGCTACACCTTC,CASSLPGQSYGYTF,-,TRBV5-1,TRBJ1-2,-
TGTGCCGGCAGCCGGGACAGTGCTAACTATGGCTACACCTTC,CAGSRDSANYGYTF,-,TRBV9,TRBJ1-2,TRBD1
TGTGCCAGCAGCGCAAACCGGGACAGGGTGATAGGTAATGAAAAACTGTTTTTT,CASSANRDRVIGNEKLFF,-,TRBV6-4,TRBJ1-4,TRBD1
TGTGCCAGTTGTTCCGGGGTAGATACTGAAGCTTTCTTT,CASCSGVDTEAFF,-,TRBV19,TRBJ1-1,-
TGTGCCGGACAGGGACCTAACTATGGCTACACCTTC,CAGQGPNYGYTF,-,TRBV10-3,TRBJ1-2,TRBD1
TGTGCCAGTAGTATGGGACAGGGGGCGAATAATGAAAAACTGTTTTTT,CASSMGQGANNEKLFF,once,TRBV19,TRBJ1-4,TRBD1
TGCGCCAGCAGCCCTCGAGAGAACACTGAAGCTTTCTTT,CASSPRENTEAFF,-,TRBV5-1,TRBJ1-1,-
TGTGCCAGCAGCGGTGGGACTAGCGGACAAGAGACCCAGTACTTC,CASSGGTSGQETQYF,few,TRBV6-1,TRBJ2-5,TRBD2
TGCGCCAGCAGCCTGGGACAGGCCAGCACAGATACGCAGTATTTT,CASSLGQASTDTQYF,-,TRBV5-1,TRBJ2-3,TRBD1
TGTGCCAGTAGTACCGACCCTAGGACCCAGTACTTC,CASSTDPRTQYF,-,TRBV19,TRBJ2-5,-
TGTGCCAGCAGTACCACCTCCGCGGGGAACTATGGCTACACCTTC,CASSTTSAGNYGYTF,-,TRBV27,TRBJ1-2,-
TGCGCCAGCAGCAGGGGGACTAGAGTCACAGATACGCAGTATTTT,CASSRGTRVTDTQYF,few,TRBV4-3,TRBJ2-3,TRBD2
TGTGCCAGCAGCTCTAGAACCGGGGGTGGGGAGACCCAGTACTTC,CASSSRTGGGETQYF,-,TRBV9,TRBJ2-5,-
TGTGCCAGCAGCCGAGAGCGGGGGGGCGGAGATACGCAGTATTTT,CASSRERGGGDTQYF,-,TRBV4-2,TRBJ2-3,TRBD2
TGCGCCAGCAGCCAAGATGTCAGCGGGAGCTTGGGCAATGAGCAGTTCTTC,CASSQDVSGSLGNEQFF,-,TRBV4-3,TRBJ2-1,TRBD2
TGTGCCAGCAGGGGGGACAGGGCCTCTGGAAACACCATATATTTT,CASRGDRASGNTIYF,-,TRBV2,TRBJ1-3,TRBD1
TGCGCCAGCAGCTTGGCGGTGGGAGGCACCGGGGAGCTGTTTTTT,CASSLAVGGTGELFF,-,TRBV5-1,TRBJ2-2,-
TGTGCCAGCAGCCGGACAGGGAATTTCAACGAGCAGTACTTC,CASSRTGNFNEQYF,-,TRBV11-1,TRBJ2-7,TRBD1
TGTGCCAGCAGCGAACGATTTAGCGGGATAGATGAGCAGTTCTTC,CASSERFSGIDEQFF,-,TRBV2,TRBJ2-1,TRBD2
TGCGCCAGCAGTCCTCGCGGGCTCTCTCCTTCCTACAATGAGCAGTTCTTC,CASSPRGLSPSYNEQFF,-,TRBV4-1,TRBJ2-1,-
TGTGCCAGCAGCATTACTAGCGGGAGGGGGGAGACCCAGTACTTC,CASSITSGRGETQYF,-,TRBV7-3,TRBJ2-5,TRBD2
TGTGCCAGCAGCAACCCACGGACAGGGGAGACTAATGAAAAACTGTTTTTT,CASSNPRTGETNEKLFF,-,TRBV21-1,TRBJ1-4,-
TGCGCCAGCAGCCAAGGTCCAGGGGGGTTCTATGGCTACACCTTC,CASSQGPGGFYGYTF,-,TRBV4-1,TRBJ1-2,TRBD1
TGCGCCAGCAGCTTGGAGGGGGGGGGCGATAATGAGCAGTTCTTC,CASSLEGGGDNEQFF,few,TRBV5-1,TRBJ2-1,-
TGTGCCACTGCGCGGAGGCAGGGGGAGTCACCCCTCCACTTT,CATARRQGESPLHF,-,TRBV19,TRBJ1-6,TRBD1
TGTGCCAGCACAACTAGGGGGTCCGGAAACACCATATATTTT,CASTTRGSGNTIYF,-,TRBV19,TRBJ1-3,-
TGTGCCAGCAGCCCAGGGGGCGCAATTTACGAGCAGTACTTC,CASSPGGAIYEQYF,-,TRBV6-1,TRBJ2-7,TRBD1
TGTGCCAGCTCTTCCATTGGGGGACAGAAGAATAATTCACCCCTCCACTTT,CASSSIGGQKNNSPLHF,-,TRBV18,TRBJ1-6,TRBD1
TGTGCCAGCAGTCAGAACAGGGGGGGCAATGAGCAGTTCTTC,CASSQNRGGNEQFF,once,TRBV6-5,TRBJ2-1,-
TGTGCCAGCAGTTACAGAGGAAGTTACAATGAGCAGTTCTTC,CASSYRGSYNEQFF,once,TRBV6-5,TRBJ2-1,-
TGCAGCGTTGTGGGTGGACAGGGGGCCCACGAGCAGTACTTC,CSVVGGQGAHEQYF,few,TRBV29-1,TRBJ2-7,TRBD1